This T cell receptor beta chain comes out of a study of T cells in Graves' hyperthyroidism and ophthalmopathy. Germline V gene lookup returns CDR1 GTSNPN and CDR2 SVGIG (reference sequence). This CDR3 comprises 13 residues. The ends were cut back, 2 bases at V and 1 base at J, with 8 bases in the middle. Using RNA transcripts as the source, TCR beta CDR3 regions were amplified. A set of HTBI primers served as the primers for a first-round RT-PCR of the TCR CDR3. TCRdb re-derived calls from the multiplex PCR reads in MiXCR, one entry per CDR3 protein. The sample lists roughly 560,000 distinct CDR3 sequences, roughly 15% occurring once. This clonotype was seen ten or more times.

The chain recombines TRBV30 with TRBJ2-5; D uncertain. This TCR was recovered from a woman aged 40 to 50 with Graves' ophthalmopathy. The specimen was blood. Here the CDR3 reads CAWSRVAQETQYF. CDR3 in DNA: TGTGCCTGGAGTAGGGTTGCCCAAGAGACCCAGTACTTC.